These 3 T cell receptor beta chains were all obtained from the same sample, sequenced in a study of cytomegalovirus exposure and HLA in healthy donors. The PCR ran on 60 Vbeta and 13 Jbeta primers. Assay: immunoSEQ multiplex PCR; the TCRdb copy retains only in-frame clones and omits some. The data show approximately 190,000 clones, around 64% seen once. Sequencing input: PBMCs. These receptors all come from a man aged 35 to 55 in good health and CMV-seropositive.

This clone occurred a few times. The chain couples TRBV6-6 to TRBJ2-3, with 9 bases lining up with TRBD1. There are 13 residues in the CDR3. The germline gives CDR1 MNHNY, CDR2 SVGAGI (reference sequence). The V segment lost 4 bases and the J segment 8 bases; nucleotides outside the gene matches: 4. In DNA, the CDR3 is TGTGCCAGCAGTTGGCCGACAGGGGGTACGCAGTATTTT. It translates to CASSWPTGGTQYF.

The CDR3 protein is CASSLGQAGTTRRVGDGYTF. CDR3 DNA: TGTGCCAGCAGCTTGGGACAGGCAGGAACAACTAGGCGGGTAGGGGATGGCTACACCTTC. V and J are TRBV5-4 and TRBJ1-2, with D tentatively TRBD1 (6 bases). Germline CDR1 is SGHNT and CDR2 is YYREEE (reference sequence). The V and J ends lost 0 bases and 6 bases respectively, with 30 bases between them. This CDR3 spans 20 amino acids.

This clone was counted only a few times. The gene calls are TRBV18 and TRBJ1-3; D is undetermined. V gave up 5 bases and J gave up 0 bases, with 14 bases separating them. The CDR3 is 16 residues long. CDR1 is KGHSH, CDR2 LQKENI, per germline. CDR3 DNA sequence: TGTGCCAGCTCAGACGGCGGATTAATCTCTGGAAACACCATATATTTT. It specifies CASSDGGLISGNTIYF.